This entry lists 22 T cell receptor beta chains sequenced from one sample in a study of tumor-infiltrating lymphocytes in primary liver carcinoma. Co-extracting RNA and DNA was done with about 20-33 mg of unsorted bulk tissue as input. TCR beta cDNA came from approximately 490 ng total RNA, primed with a constant-region primer. Slightly modified ARM-PCR, run as three nested multiplex PCR rounds, produced the TCR beta libraries. PCR rounds one and two used TRBV1-TRBV30 forward primers with a C-beta reverse primer for approximately 11 cycles each. MiXCR, applied by TCRdb to the multiplex PCR reads, yields one record per CDR3 protein. Counted here are almost 55,000 distinct CDR3 sequences, over 65% occurring once; the ten biggest clones make up roughly 25%. Sequenced input: liver tumor tissue from sampling region 2. Subset of the sample: tumor region T2, inferior pole. All receptors derive from a middle-aged man with primary liver carcinoma and hepatitis B virus infection.

The V call is TRBV4-2, the J call TRBJ2-5; D is perhaps TRBD1 (6 bases). This CDR3 is 15 amino acids long. Germline lookup yields CDR1 LGHNA and CDR2 YNFKEQ. V lost 0 bases, J lost 6 bases, and 14 bases lay in between. The CDR3 bases are TGTGCCAGCAGCCAAGAGCTGGGGGCAGGGAAGACCCAGTACTTC. Its protein is CASSQELGAGKTQYF.

Concerning this clonotype: Germline is not matched at one junction end, which may reflect a read error. This rearrangement joins TRBV4-2 to TRBJ2-5, with TRBD1 identical over 8 bases. The V gene's germline CDR1 is LGHNA and CDR2 YNFKEQ. The CDR3 has 15 amino acids. The CDR3 region is CASSQEQGAWETQYF. The CDR3 DNA reads as TGTGCCAGTAGCCAAGAGCAGGGGGCATGGGAGACCCAGTACTTC.

In this sample, this clonotype turned up once. A read error may account for a junction end that differs from germline. This chain uses TRBV29-1 with TRBJ2-3; D is perhaps TRBD2 (6 bases). The V gene's germline CDR1 is SQVTM and CDR2 ANQGSEA. CDR3 length: 14 amino acids. As DNA, the CDR3 is TGTAGCGCTTACCGGGACGGGGGAACAGATACGCAGTATTTT. It translates to CSAYRDGGTDTQYF.

The count of this clonotype is one. Given a much more abundant clone one base away, this may be a read error. The CDR3 here is CASSPLPGAAETRYF. The CDR3 region has the DNA TGTGCCAGTAGTCCCCTCCCGGGAGCTGCGGAGACCCGGTACTTC. The rearrangement links TRBV19 to TRBJ2-5; tentatively, D is TRBD2 (6 bases). The germline V gene has CDR1 LNHDA and CDR2 SQIVND (reference sequence). The CDR3 has 15 amino acids.

As concerns this clonotype: One junction end disagrees with the germline gene, perhaps due to a read error. V gene TRBV6-5 combines with J gene TRBJ2-2; weak D call: TRBD1 (6 bases). CDR3 length: 14 residues. Germline assignment: CDR1 MNHEY and CDR2 SVGAGI. CDR3 sequence (DNA): TGTGCCAGCAGTTACTCTCGGGACATCGGGGAGCCGTTTTTT. Translated, it gives CASSYSRDIGEPFF.

In its sample, this clonotype was seen many times. The chain combines TRBV5-4 with TRBJ2-2; 7 bases are a match to TRBD1. Trimming cost V 4 bases and J 4 bases; bases outside gene matches: 10. The CDR3 spans 16 residues. Germline V gene data show CDR1 as SGHNT and CDR2 as YYREEE (reference sequence). This CDR3 reads CASSPPTGKVTGELFF. In nucleotides, the CDR3 is TGTGCCAGCAGCCCCCCGACAGGGAAGGTCACCGGGGAGCTGTTTTTT.

Comment on this clonotype: A much larger clone differs by one base, so this may be a read error. V is TRBV30 and J is TRBJ2-5; TRBD1 is a possible D gene (6 bases). The CDR3 extends over 15 amino acids. The germline gives CDR1 GTSNPN, CDR2 SVGIG (reference sequence). V lost 0 bases, J lost 5 bases, and 16 bases lay in between. This chain's CDR3 is CAWSVQGVSLETQYF. The CDR3 DNA is TGTGCCTGGAGTGTACAGGGTGTATCTTTGGAGACCCAGTACTTC.

A remark on this clonotype: An end of the junction does not agree with germline; a read error may underlie this. The rearrangement joins TRBV12-3 or TRBV12-4 to TRBJ1-5, with unresolved D. The DNA matches TRBJ2-3 better at its end, which makes the J call doubtful. CDR3 length: 11 amino acids. The CDR3 is CASSLDQPQYF. The CDR3 DNA reads as TGTGCAAGCAGTTTAGATCAGCCCCAGTATTTT.

The V and J genes are TRBV11-2 and TRBJ2-2; D might be TRBD1 or TRBD2, each matching 5 bases. From germline, CDR1 is SGHAT and CDR2 FQNNGV. Trimming removed 4 bases from V and 9 bases from J, with 24 bases in between. There are 17 residues in the CDR3. The CDR3 loop is CASSSVRTHPGTWELFF. The CDR3 coding sequence is TGTGCCAGCAGCTCAGTTCGAACGCACCCAGGGACCTGGGAGCTGTTTTTT. Supplemented by reference TRBV11-2 and TRBJ2-2, the full variable domain reads EAGVAQSPRYKIIEKRQSVAFWCNPISGHATLYWYQQILGQGPKLLIQFQNNGVVDDSQLPKDRFSAERLKGVDSTLKIQPAKLEDSAVYLCASSSVRTHPGTWELFFGEGSRLTVL.

As to this clonotype: The junction and the germline gene differ at one end; a read error may be behind it. CDR3 sequence reads: CTSSQFRTSRGEQYF. CDR3 DNA: TGCACCAGCAGCCAATTTAGGACGAGCCGGGGGGAGCAGTACTTC. The chain has TRBV4-1 and TRBJ2-7, with D perhaps TRBD2 (6 bases). Germline V gene data show CDR1 as MGHRA and CDR2 as YSYEKL. There are 15 residues in the CDR3.

With respect to this clonotype: A much bigger clone sits one base away, suggesting this may be a read error. The chain employs TRBV2 and TRBJ2-1; 7 positions agree with TRBD1. The CDR3 loop spans 14 amino acids. V dropped 9 bases and J dropped 5; count of bases not matched to a gene: 10. Germline assignment: CDR1 SNHLY and CDR2 FYNNEI. In DNA form, the CDR3 reads TGTGCCAGTTATCGGGACAGCATGGACAATGAGCAGTTCTTC. This translates into CASYRDSMDNEQFF.

This clonotype ranks as medium-sized. This sequence joins TRBV11-1 and TRBJ2-1, with 11 bases fitting TRBD2. Germline assignment: CDR1 SGHAT and CDR2 FQDESV (reference sequence). Trimming at V came to 3 bases and at J to 3 bases, leaving 1 base not matched to a gene. There are 15 residues in the CDR3. The CDR3 region is CASSFGTSGYNEQFF. The CDR3 nucleotides read TGTGCCAGCAGCTTCGGGACTAGCGGCTACAATGAGCAGTTCTTC.

With regard to this clonotype: A much larger clone sits a single nucleotide away, making a read error possible. This chain links TRBV13 with TRBJ2-1, with D perhaps TRBD2 (5 bases). The germline gives CDR1 PRHDT, CDR2 FYEKMQ (reference sequence). Trimming removed 0 bases at V and 9 bases at J, with 21 bases between. The CDR3 has 17 amino acids. The CDR3 DNA sequence: TGTGCCAGCAGCTTAGGTGGAGGCAGAAGGTCCTGCATTGAGCAGTTCTTC. Its translation: CASSLGGGRRSCIEQFF.

On this clonotype itself: The CDR3 end shows no conserved phenylalanine or tryptophan, and so a read error is likely. V usage is TRBV5-4 and J usage is TRBJ2-5, with 11 bases fitting TRBD2. Germline CDR1 and CDR2: SGHNT and YYREEE (reference sequence). Trimming removed 3 bases from V and 4 bases from J; junction bases left unmatched: 8. The CDR3 loop spans 16 amino acids. DNA of the CDR3: TGTGCCAGCAGCTCTACAACTAGCGGGAGTGGAGAGACCCAGTACGTC. Amino acids: CASSSTTSGSGETQYV.

On this clonotype itself: One junction end does not reproduce the germline sequence, and a read error may be involved. The chain recombines TRBV2 with TRBJ2-7; 10 bases fit TRBD2. This CDR3 contains 15 residues. The germline V gene has CDR1 SNHLY and CDR2 FYNNEI. The CDR3 loop is CACSRGGLASYEQYF. CDR3 coding DNA: TGTGCCTGCAGTCGAGGGGGACTAGCGTCCTACGAGCAGTACTTC.

Turning to this clonotype: The junction departs from the called germline gene at one end, perhaps through a read error. V and J are TRBV4-1 and TRBJ1-1; 11 nucleotides line up with TRBD1. CDR3 length: 17 amino acids. The germline V gene has CDR1 MGHRA and CDR2 YSYEKL. CDR3 sequence: CASSRAGQGVMNTEALF. CDR3 sequence (DNA): TGCGCCAGCAGCCGAGCGGGACAGGGGGTCATGAACACTGAAGCTCTCTTT.

As concerns this clonotype: The junction shows a germline mismatch at one end, possibly a read error. The J gene is TRBJ2-7, the V gene TRBV4-2; TRBD2 agrees at 7 bases. In germline, CDR1 is LGHNA, CDR2 YNFKEQ. This CDR3 spans 17 amino acids. The CDR3 coding sequence is TGTACCAGCCCGAAGCTGCGAGTCCGGGACTACACCTACGAGGAGTACTTC. Translating gives CTSPKLRVRDYTYEEYF.

The rearrangement joins TRBV20-1 to TRBJ2-2; D possibly corresponds to TRBD2 (6 bases). Germline CDR1 reads DFQATT; CDR2 reads SNEGSKA (reference sequence). The CDR3 extends over 12 amino acids. The V gene lost 6 bases and the J gene lost 12 bases, with 17 bases spanning the gap. In nucleotides, the CDR3 is TGCAGTGCCGGGGGAGTAGGTGGGAAGCTGTTTTTT. It specifies CSAGGVGGKLFF.

About this clonotype: It is likely a read error, because the conserved phenylalanine at the end of the CDR3 is missing. Because the CDR3's place on the DNA is in doubt, the DNA is left out and the CDR3 is given as listed by TCRdb. The CDR3 spells CASRGLAREDSYEKYI. This sequence joins TRBV6-2 or TRBV6-3 and TRBJ2-7; the listed D gene, TRBD2, was not tested against the DNA. Germline-derived CDR1 and CDR2 are MNHEY and SVGEGT. The CDR3 has 16 residues if both end residues are counted.

Worth noting for this clonotype: The junction departs from germline at one end; a sequencing error may be responsible. The chain recombines TRBV11-1 with TRBJ2-6; D possibly uses TRBD1 or TRBD2 (5 bases each). The CDR3 is made up of 19 amino acids. Germline V lookup: CDR1 SGHAT, CDR2 FQDESV (reference sequence). CDR3 residues: CANSPRRSSVNSGATLLTF. In DNA, the CDR3 is TGTGCCAACAGCCCCCGGAGGAGCAGTGTTAACTCTGGGGCCACCCTCCTGACTTTC.

V usage is TRBV29-1 and J usage is TRBJ1-1; TRBD1 agrees at 8 bases. This CDR3 spans 13 amino acids. The V and J ends lost 6 bases and 10 bases, in that order; junction bases with no gene match: 13. Germline CDR1 SQVTM, CDR2 ANQGSEA. The CDR3 region is CSVTGQELGVAFF. The CDR3 region has the DNA TGCAGCGTGACGGGACAGGAACTGGGGGTAGCTTTCTTT. The whole variable domain, filled in from reference TRBV29-1 and TRBJ1-1, reads SAVISQKPSRDICQRGTSLTIQCQVDSQVTMMFWYRQQPGQSLTLIATANQGSEATYESGFVIDKFPISRPNLTFSTLTVSNMSPEDSSIYLCSVTGQELGVAFFGQGTRLTVV.

J is TRBJ2-1 and V is TRBV11-2; 8 positions match TRBD2. The CDR3 loop spans 16 amino acids. Trimming took 6 bases from V and 13 from J; bases not matched to a gene: 20. Germline CDR1 is SGHAT and CDR2 is FQNNGV. The CDR3, as DNA: TGTGCCAGCAGTTTGGATATCGGACTAGCCATGTGTGAACAGTTCTTC. The encoded protein is CASSLDIGLAMCEQFF.